This T cell receptor (beta chain) is from a study of blood T cell repertoires in COVID-19. Background on the study: COVID-19 samples from acute and convalescent phases originated in the United States, Italy and Spain. Sample material is recorded as cDNA or gDNA derived from T cells, B-cell-depleted T cells, or PBMCs.

In the original analysis: Estimation of nucleated cell counts relied on the amplification of reference gene primers. Data came from immunoSEQ multiplex PCR; TCRdb stores just in-frame clones and leaves some out. That table furnishes V, J and clone size, whereas the DNA furnished D and trimming. Of about 250,000 clones listed, around nine tenths are singletons. Sequences were obtained from peripheral blood. This TCR was sampled from a woman between 55 and 75 years old who had recovered from COVID-19.

CDR3 nucleotide sequence: TGTGCCAGCAGGCCGACAGGGATGAATTCACCCCTCCACTTT. It encodes CASRPTGMNSPLHF. The chain carries TRBV4-2 and TRBJ1-6; 7 nucleotides agree with TRBD1. CDR1 is LGHNA, CDR2 YNFKEQ, per germline. There are 14 residues in the CDR3. J was trimmed by 7 bases and V by 6 bases; bases with no gene match: 6.